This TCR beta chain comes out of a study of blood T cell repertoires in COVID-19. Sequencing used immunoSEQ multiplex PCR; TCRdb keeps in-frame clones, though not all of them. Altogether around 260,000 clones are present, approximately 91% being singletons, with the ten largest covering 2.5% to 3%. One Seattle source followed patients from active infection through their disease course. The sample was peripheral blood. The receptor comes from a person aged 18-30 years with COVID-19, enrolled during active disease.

CDR3 protein: CASSLGRGSGNTIYF. CDR3 bases: TGTGCCAGCAGCTTAGGCCGGGGCTCTGGAAACACCATATATTTT. The chain links TRBV7-8 to TRBJ1-3; D is uncertain. CDR3 length equals 15 residues. Germline V lookup: CDR1 SGHVS, CDR2 FQNEAQ. Trimming pared 1 base from V and 0 bases from J, leaving 7 bases between.